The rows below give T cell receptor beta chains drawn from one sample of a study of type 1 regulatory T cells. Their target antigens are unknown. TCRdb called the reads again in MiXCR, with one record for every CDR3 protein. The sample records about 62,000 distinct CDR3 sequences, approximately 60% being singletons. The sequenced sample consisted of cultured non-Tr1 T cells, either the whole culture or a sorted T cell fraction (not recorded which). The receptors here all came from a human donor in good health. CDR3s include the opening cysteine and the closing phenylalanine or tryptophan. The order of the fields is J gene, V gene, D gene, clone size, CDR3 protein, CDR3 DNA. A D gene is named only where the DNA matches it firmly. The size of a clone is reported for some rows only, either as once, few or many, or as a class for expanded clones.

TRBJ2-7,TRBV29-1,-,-,CSATVSSYEQYF,TGCAGCGCGACGGTTAGCTCCTACGAGCAGTACTTC
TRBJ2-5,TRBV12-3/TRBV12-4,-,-,CASSLSQLRETQYF,TGTGCCAGCAGTTTAAGTCAGTTGAGGGAGACCCAGTACTTC
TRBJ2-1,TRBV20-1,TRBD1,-,CSARQGVNNEQFF,TGCAGTGCTAGGCAGGGGGTGAATAATGAGCAGTTCTTC
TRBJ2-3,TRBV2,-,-,CASRNFGTGVPDTQYF,TGTGCCAGCAGGAATTTCGGGACGGGGGTCCCAGATACGCAGTATTTT
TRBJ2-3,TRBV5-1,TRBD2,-,CASSSWTSAADTQYF,TGCGCCAGCAGCTCATGGACTAGCGCAGCAGATACGCAGTATTTT
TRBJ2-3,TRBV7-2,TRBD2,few,CASSLASGSGTDTQYF,TGTGCCAGCAGCTTAGCTAGCGGGAGCGGGACAGATACGCAGTATTTT
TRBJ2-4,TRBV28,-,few,CASTRQNYAKNIQYF,TGTGCCAGCACCCGTCAGAACTATGCCAAAAACATTCAGTACTTC
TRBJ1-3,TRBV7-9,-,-,CASSLETGNTIYF,TGTGCCAGCAGCTTAGAAACTGGAAACACCATATATTTT
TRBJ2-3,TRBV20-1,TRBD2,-,CSARLADLGDTQYF,TGCAGTGCTAGACTAGCGGACCTCGGGGATACGCAGTATTTT
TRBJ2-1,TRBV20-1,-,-,CSAASVPSYNEQFF,TGCAGTGCCGCCTCTGTCCCCTCCTACAATGAGCAGTTCTTC
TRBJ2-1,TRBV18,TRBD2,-,CASSLGGRAVAEQFF,TGTGCCAGCTCACTGGGCGGGAGGGCCGTGGCTGAGCAGTTCTTC
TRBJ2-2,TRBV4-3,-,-,CASSQEGRGSGELFF,TGCGCCAGCAGCCAAGAGGGACGGGGGTCCGGGGAGCTGTTTTTT
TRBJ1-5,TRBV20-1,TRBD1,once,CSARVGATGGAEPQHF,TGCAGTGCTAGAGTGGGGGCTACAGGGGGCGCAGAGCCCCAGCATTTT
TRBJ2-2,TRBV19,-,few,CASSPTVNGELFF,TGTGCCAGTAGTCCGACAGTCAACGGGGAGCTGTTTTTT
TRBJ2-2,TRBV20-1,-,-,CSAHTNTGELFF,TGCAGTGCCCACACGAACACCGGGGAGCTGTTTTTT
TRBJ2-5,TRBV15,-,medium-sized,CATSRDPMRPQETQYF,TGTGCCACCAGCAGAGATCCTATGCGGCCCCAAGAGACCCAGTACTTC